The entry below describes one TCR beta chain. Its cognate antigen is unknown. Treatment reported: 10-day PBMC culture with coronavirus spike peptide pools or control peptides (ViraFEST assay). Germline CDR1 is SEHNR and CDR2 is FQNEAQ (reference sequence). V dropped 5 bases and J dropped 1; count of bases not matched to a gene: 9. The CDR3 totals 16 residues. Sequencing of the DNA from cultured CD4+ T cells was carried out with the Oncomine TCR Beta short-read assay. TCRdb fed the PCR reads into MiXCR, producing one record per CDR3 protein. The table has 15,000 to 20,000 distinct CDR3 sequences, around two fifths seen once. The sample belongs to a study of vaccination and CD4 T cells after COVID-19. Study-level information: Six male and four female convalescents took part, two of them Hispanic.

The rearrangement joins TRBV7-9 to TRBJ2-3; 7 bases agree with TRBD1. The sample taken for sequencing was CD4+ T cells from blood, cultured in vitro. The clonotype originates from a human donor who had recovered from COVID-19. Here the CDR3 DNA reads TGTGCCAGCAGCCCCCCCCCGGACAGGCGCACAGATACGCAGTATTTT. This translates into CASSPPPDRRTDTQYF.